These 6 T cell receptor beta chains share one sample of origin, sequenced in a study of long-term antiretroviral therapy in people with HIV. Investigators performed immunoSEQ version v3.0 at survey level. TCRdb keeps only in-frame clones here, not all; method: immunoSEQ multiplex PCR. The table shows tens of thousands of clones, with roughly 84% occurring only once. This sample comprised unsorted PBMCs, obtained 2 years after starting antiretroviral therapy. The receptors were sampled from a man aged 50 to 60 with HIV.

CDR3 loop: CAWGQTMRTYGYTF. The CDR3 DNA follows: TGTGCCTGGGGTCAAACTATGAGGACCTATGGCTACACCTTC. The rearrangement uses TRBV30 and TRBJ1-2; D unresolved. There are 14 residues in the CDR3. Trimming left V 5 bases short and J 4 bases short, with 17 bases between. Germline V gene lookup returns CDR1 GTSNPN and CDR2 SVGIG (reference sequence). Full variable domain (rest looked up from reference TRBV30 and TRBJ1-2): SQTIHQWPATLVQPVGSPLSLECTVEGTSNPNLYWYRQAAGRGLQLLFYSVGIGQISSEVPQNLSASRPQDRQFILSSKKLLLSDSGFYLCAWGQTMRTYGYTFGSGTRLTVV.

The V gene is TRBV25-1, the J gene TRBJ2-1; 10 positions match TRBD2. Trimming removed 3 bases from V and 5 bases from J; junction bases left unmatched: 4. The CDR3 has 15 amino acids. Germline values: CDR1 MGHDK, CDR2 SYGVNS. CDR3 amino acids: CASSDLAGVDNEQFF. The CDR3 DNA follows: TGTGCCAGCAGTGACCTAGCGGGAGTTGACAATGAGCAGTTCTTC.

The V and J genes are TRBV6-5 and TRBJ2-3, with TRBD2 identical over 11 bases. There are 15 residues in the CDR3. Germline V CDR1 and CDR2: MNHEY, SVGAGI. With 4 bases clipped from V and 7 bases from J, the junction kept 7 bases outside the gene matches. The CDR3, as DNA: TGTGCCAGCAGTTCCCTAGCGGGAGGTATGAATACGCAGTATTTT. Its protein product is CASSSLAGGMNTQYF.

CDR3 amino acids: CASSSRDGYTGELFF. The CDR3, as DNA: TGTGCCAGCAGTTCCCGGGACGGCTACACCGGGGAGCTGTTTTTT. This sequence joins TRBV28 and TRBJ2-2; tentatively, D is TRBD1 or TRBD2 (5 bases each). Trimming left V 4 bases short and J 3 bases short, with 12 bases between. Germline CDR1 MDHEN, CDR2 SYDVKM. This CDR3 comprises 15 residues. Looking up the rest from reference TRBV28 and TRBJ2-2 gives the full variable domain: DVKVTQSSRYLVKRTGEKVFLECVQDMDHENMFWYRQDPGLGLRLIYFSYDVKMKEKGDIPEGYSVSREKKERFSLILESASTNQTSMYLCASSSRDGYTGELFFGEGSRLTVL.

This clone has more than one count but fewer than ten. The rearrangement links TRBV7-6 to TRBJ1-1; tentative D call: TRBD1 (6 bases). CDR1 is SGHVS, CDR2 FNYEAQ, per germline. V was shortened by 5 bases and J by 4 bases, with 14 bases between the two germline ends. The CDR3 runs to 14 residues. CDR3 in amino acids: CASSQGLEGTEAFF. Here the CDR3 DNA reads TGTGCCAGCAGCCAGGGGTTGGAGGGCACTGAAGCTTTCTTT. The full variable domain, completed using reference TRBV7-6 and TRBJ1-1, is GAGVSQSPRYKVTKRGQDVALRCDPISGHVSLYWYRQALGQGPEFLTYFNYEAQQDKSGLPNDRFSAERPEGSISTLTIQRTEQRDSAMYRCASSQGLEGTEAFFGQGTRLTVV.

The chain has TRBV30 and TRBJ1-1, with a possible D match to TRBD1 (5 bases). CDR3 length equals 14 residues. The germline CDR1 and CDR2 sequences are GTSNPN and SVGIG (reference sequence). The germline V and J ends were trimmed by 2 bases and 0 bases, with 10 bases remaining between them. Here the CDR3 DNA reads TGTGCCTGGAGTTACGGGACGGTGAACACTGAAGCTTTCTTT. Amino acid sequence: CAWSYGTVNTEAFF.